The 5 T cell receptor beta chains below were found in one sample sequenced in a study of T cell changes during pregnancy in multiple sclerosis. Sequencing used immunoSEQ multiplex PCR; TCRdb keeps in-frame clones, though not all of them. The sample has about 20,000 clones, roughly nine tenths seen once; the top ten hold 20%. This material consisted of CD8+ T cells from peripheral blood mononuclear cells, taken after pregnancy. Source of these receptors: a female donor in good health, enrolled as a control in a pregnancy study.

The J gene is TRBJ2-3, the V gene TRBV9, with TRBD2 matching over 7 bases. Looked up from germline, CDR1 is SGDLS and CDR2 is YYNGEE. V lost 4 bases, J lost 0 bases, and 8 bases stayed unmatched. The CDR3 covers 16 residues. DNA of the CDR3: TGTGCCAGCAGCACTCACTGGGGGGGGAGCACAGATACGCAGTATTTT. It encodes CASSTHWGGSTDTQYF.

V and J are TRBV30 and TRBJ1-2; 9 bases map to TRBD1. V gave up 5 bases and J gave up 5 bases; unmatched junction bases: 6. CDR3 length equals 13 residues. Germline CDR1 reads GTSNPN; CDR2 reads SVGIG (reference sequence). The CDR3 nucleotides are TGTGCCTGGGGGACCGGGACAGGGTATGGCTACACCTTC. Translating it yields CAWGTGTGYGYTF.

The chain links TRBV19 to TRBJ2-7, with 7 bases that match TRBD1. CDR3 length equals 15 residues. The germline gives CDR1 LNHDA, CDR2 SQIVND (reference sequence). Trimming removed 1 base from V and 2 bases from J; junction bases left unmatched: 5. The CDR3 protein is CASSIGGDSTYEQYF. The CDR3 nucleotides are TGTGCCAGTAGTATAGGAGGGGACAGCACCTACGAGCAGTACTTC.

V usage is TRBV7-9 and J usage is TRBJ2-7; possible D gene TRBD2, 5 bases. The CDR3 contains 14 residues. Germline lookup yields CDR1 SEHNR and CDR2 FQNEAQ (reference sequence). V was pared by 1 base and J by 4 bases, with 11 bases between. CDR3 nucleotides: TGTGCCAGCAGCTTAGTCGGCGGGCGTTACGAGCAGTACTTC. Its translation is CASSLVGGRYEQYF. The variable domain in full, completed from reference TRBV7-9 and TRBJ2-7, reads DTGVSQNPRHKITKRGQNVTFRCDPISEHNRLYWYRQTLGQGPEFLTYFQNEAQLEKSRLLSDRFSAERPKGSFSTLEIQRTEQGDSAMYLCASSLVGGRYEQYFGPGTRLTVT.

This chain connects TRBV27 to TRBJ2-3; TRBD2 agrees at 12 bases. V shed 0 bases and J 1 base; nucleotides not matched to a gene: 5. This CDR3 has 18 amino acids. Germline CDR1 is MNHEY and CDR2 is SMNVEV (reference sequence). CDR3 region: CASSLSPSGGAGTDTQYF. The CDR3 DNA sequence: TGTGCCAGCAGTTTATCTCCTAGCGGGGGGGCCGGCACAGATACGCAGTATTTT.